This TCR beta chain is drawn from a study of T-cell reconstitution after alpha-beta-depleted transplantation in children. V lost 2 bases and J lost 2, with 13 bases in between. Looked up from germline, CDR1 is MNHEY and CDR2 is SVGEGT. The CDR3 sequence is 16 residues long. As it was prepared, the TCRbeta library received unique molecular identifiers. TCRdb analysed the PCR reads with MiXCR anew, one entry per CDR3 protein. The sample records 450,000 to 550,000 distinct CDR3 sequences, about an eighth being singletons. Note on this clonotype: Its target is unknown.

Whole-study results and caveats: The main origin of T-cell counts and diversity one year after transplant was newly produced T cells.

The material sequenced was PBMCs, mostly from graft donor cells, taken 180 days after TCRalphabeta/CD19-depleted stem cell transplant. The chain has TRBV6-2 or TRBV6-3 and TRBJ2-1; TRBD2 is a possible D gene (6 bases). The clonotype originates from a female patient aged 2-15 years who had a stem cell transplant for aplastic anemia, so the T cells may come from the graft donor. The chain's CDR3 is CASSYLPGVTYNEQFF. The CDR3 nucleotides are TGTGCCAGCAGTTACCTTCCGGGAGTGACCTACAATGAGCAGTTCTTC.